This entry concerns a single T cell receptor (beta chain). What it recognizes is unknown. Profiled with immunoSEQ multiplex PCR; TCRdb holds only in-frame clones, not every one. The sample has tens of thousands of clones; 85% to 90% are singletons. The data were taken from a study of OX40 agonist ivuxolimab in advanced cancers. The study's findings and limits: Low levels of normalized T-cell clonal expansion also appeared in some nonresponders.

From germline, CDR1 is MNHNS and CDR2 SASEGT. This CDR3 has 11 amino acids. V was pared by 5 bases and J by 8 bases, with 7 bases between. The sequence derives from an adult with an advanced solid tumor such as melanoma, head and neck, liver or kidney cancer. The genes are TRBV6-1 and TRBJ2-1, with no clear D. The sequences come from CD4+ or CD8+ T cells sorted from blood, collected in a trial of the OX40 agonist ivuxolimab. CDR3 nucleotide sequence: TGTGCCAGCAGTCCCGTGTATGAGCAGTTCTTC. It yields the protein CASSPVYEQFF.